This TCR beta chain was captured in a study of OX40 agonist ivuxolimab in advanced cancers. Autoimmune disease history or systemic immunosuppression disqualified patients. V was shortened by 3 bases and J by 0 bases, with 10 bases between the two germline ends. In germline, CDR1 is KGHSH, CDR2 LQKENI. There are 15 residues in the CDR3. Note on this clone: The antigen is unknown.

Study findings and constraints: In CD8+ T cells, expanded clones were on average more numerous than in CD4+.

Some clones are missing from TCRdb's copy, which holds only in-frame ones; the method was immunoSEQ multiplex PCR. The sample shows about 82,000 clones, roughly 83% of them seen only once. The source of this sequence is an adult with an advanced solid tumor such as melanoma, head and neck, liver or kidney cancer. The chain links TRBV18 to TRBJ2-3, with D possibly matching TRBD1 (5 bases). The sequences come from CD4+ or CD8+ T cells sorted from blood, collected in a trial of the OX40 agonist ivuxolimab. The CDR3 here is CASSPPGLSTDTQYF. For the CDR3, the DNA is TGTGCCAGCTCACCTCCAGGGCTTAGCACAGATACGCAGTATTTT.